The subject of this entry is one T cell receptor beta chain. The authors' processing: By means of reference gene primer amplification, nucleated cell counts were estimated. Profiling relied on immunoSEQ multiplex PCR, and the TCRdb table lists in-frame clones only, not all of them. V and J calls and clone size are given by that table; D and trimming were obtained from the DNA. This table has approximately 160,000 clones, around 80% appearing once. This specimen comes from a study of blood T cell repertoires in COVID-19. The wider study: Samples representing acute and convalescent COVID-19 were sourced from the United States, Italy and Spain. Nucleic acid was either cDNA or gDNA, and it came from T cells, B-cell-depleted T cells, or PBMCs.

This CDR3 region has 16 residues. CDR1 is SGDLS and CDR2 is YYNGEE in the germline V gene. V dropped 2 bases and J dropped 4 bases, with 18 bases sitting between them. The V gene is TRBV9, the J gene TRBJ1-1, with D maybe TRBD1 (6 bases). The source material was peripheral blood. The clonotype was recovered from a woman aged 80 or over with acute or convalescent COVID-19. The DNA for the CDR3 is TGTGCCAGCAGCGTCGAGGTTGGACAGCGCCTCACTGAAGCTTTCTTT. This translates into CASSVEVGQRLTEAFF.